The clone carrying this TCR beta chain was found once. Using immunoSEQ multiplex PCR, the repertoire was profiled, and TCRdb retains in-frame clones only, with some absent. Counted here are approximately 260,000 clones, roughly 80% occurring once; the ten biggest clones make up approximately 4%. The sample originates from a study of blood T cell repertoires in COVID-19. The germline V gene encodes CDR1 MNHEY and CDR2 SVGAGI. V was cut by 5 bases and J by 10 bases, with 18 bases left in between. The CDR3 loop spans 15 amino acids. The V gene is TRBV6-5, the J gene TRBJ1-6; D is unresolved. The receptor's source is a woman between 40 and 55 years old with active or convalescent COVID-19. Sequencing was performed on peripheral blood. CDR3 sequence (DNA): TGTGCCAGCAGTACCGACAAGCCACTGGTCTCACCCCTCCACTTT. It encodes CASSTDKPLVSPLHF.